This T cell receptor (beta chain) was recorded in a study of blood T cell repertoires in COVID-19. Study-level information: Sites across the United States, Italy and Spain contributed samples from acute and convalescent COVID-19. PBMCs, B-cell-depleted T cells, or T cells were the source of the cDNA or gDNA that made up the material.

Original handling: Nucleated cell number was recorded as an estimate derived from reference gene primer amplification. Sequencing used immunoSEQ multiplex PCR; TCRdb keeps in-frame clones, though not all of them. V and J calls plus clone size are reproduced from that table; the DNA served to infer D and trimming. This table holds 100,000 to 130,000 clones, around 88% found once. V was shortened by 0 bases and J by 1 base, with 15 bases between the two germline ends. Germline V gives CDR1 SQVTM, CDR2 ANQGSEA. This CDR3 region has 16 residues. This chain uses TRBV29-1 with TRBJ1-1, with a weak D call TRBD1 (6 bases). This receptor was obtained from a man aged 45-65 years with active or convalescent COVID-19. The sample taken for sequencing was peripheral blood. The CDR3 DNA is TGCAGCGTTGAAGAGGGGGCAGGTCAGTGGAACACTGAAGCTTTCTTT. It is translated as CSVEEGAGQWNTEAFF.